One and the same sample provided the 11 T cell receptor beta chains below, sequenced in a study of T cell repertoires in cytomegalovirus infection (dated by TCRdb to between 2017 and 2020). These reads were obtained on an Illumina HiSeq 1500. TCRdb applied fastp at Q25 and MiXCR to the public reads, then kept only in-frame beta chains. Rows merge per CDR3 protein into single entries with the most common DNA and genes. A total of a few hundred thousand distinct CDR3 sequences appear in this sample, approximately 40% of them only once. The biggest ten clones account for 48% of the sample. The treatment or condition label for this specimen denotes: in vitro stimulation with specific CMV peptide epitopes to enrich CMV-specific T cells. Antigens of these TCRs are unknown. The source was cultured PBMCs, collected from culture after CMV antigen stimulation. The receptors come from a human donor in good health (CMV status not recorded). Some clones in this sample may be carry-over from other donors' samples.

V is TRBV6-1 and J is TRBJ2-2; 12 bases align to TRBD2. The CDR3 runs 17 residues. Looked up from germline, CDR1 is MNHNS and CDR2 is SASEGT. The junction had 11 bases not matched to a gene; V was cut back by 6 bases and J by 6 bases. CDR3 amino acids: CASSNGLAGLRAGELFF. The CDR3 bases are TGTGCCAGCAGCAACGGACTAGCGGGATTAAGGGCCGGGGAGCTGTTTTTT.

V gene TRBV7-9 combines with J gene TRBJ1-6, with a tentative D call TRBD1 (6 bases). The CDR3 covers 15 residues. The V gene lost 5 bases and the J gene lost 7 bases, with 15 bases spanning the gap. Germline V gene lookup returns CDR1 SEHNR and CDR2 FQNEAQ (reference sequence). The CDR3 region has the DNA TGTGCCAGCAGCACAAACAGGGAGGCAAATTCACCCCTCCACTTT. As protein: CASSTNREANSPLHF.

The V gene is TRBV6-5, the J gene TRBJ2-2; D uncertain. CDR3 size: 14 residues. V dropped 2 bases and J dropped 6 bases, with 10 bases sitting between them. Per the germline V gene, CDR1 is MNHEY and CDR2 is SVGAGI. CDR3: CASSYTGPPGELFF. CDR3 DNA: TGTGCCAGCAGTTACACCGGGCCCCCCGGGGAGCTGTTTTTT.

The chain recombines TRBV7-9 with TRBJ2-5; 11 bases match TRBD1. V was pared by 1 base and J by 3 bases, with 1 base of the junction left unmatched. Germline assignment: CDR1 SEHNR and CDR2 FQNEAQ (reference sequence). The CDR3 loop spans 15 amino acids. The CDR3 DNA sequence: TGTGCCAGCAGCTTAGGGGACAGGGGGAAAGAGACCCAGTACTTC. Translation gives CASSLGDRGKETQYF.

V usage is TRBV7-2 and J usage is TRBJ2-3; 9 bases map to TRBD1. After removal of 4 bases from V and 6 bases from J, the junction contained 5 bases not matched to a gene. CDR1 SGHTA and CDR2 FQGNSA come from the germline V gene. The CDR3 runs 14 residues. The CDR3 DNA reads TGTGCCAGCAGCTGGGACAGGGCAACGGATACGCAGTATTTT. Amino acid sequence: CASSWDRATDTQYF.

The V gene is TRBV11-1, the J gene TRBJ2-7; D is ambiguous. V lost 4 bases and J lost 2, with 12 bases in between. This CDR3 region has 14 residues. Germline loops: CDR1 SGHAT, CDR2 FQDESV (reference sequence). Written as DNA, the CDR3 is TGTGCCAGCAGCTATACCCCTGCGACCTACGAGCAGTACTTC. Translating it yields CASSYTPATYEQYF. The full variable domain, its missing parts supplied by reference TRBV11-1 and TRBJ2-7, is EAEVAQSPRYKITEKSQAVAFWCDPISGHATLYWYRQILGQGPELLVQFQDESVVDDSQLPKDRFSAERLKGVDSTLKIQPAELGDSAMYLCASSYTPATYEQYFGPGTRLTVT.

The V call is TRBV4-1, the J call TRBJ2-5, with 7 bases aligning to TRBD2. Germline CDR1 reads MGHRA; CDR2 reads YSYEKL. This CDR3 is built from 15 residues. After removal of 5 bases from V and 1 base from J, the junction contained 7 bases not matched to a gene. The CDR3 is CASSLGGVPQETQYF. The CDR3 nucleotides read TGCGCCAGCAGCTTGGGAGGGGTTCCCCAAGAGACCCAGTACTTC.

In its sample, this clonotype was seen a few times. This sequence joins TRBV7-2 and TRBJ1-5; D not resolved. Germline V gene sequence: CDR1 SGHTA, CDR2 FQGNSA. This CDR3 has 16 amino acids. With 1 base removed from V and 1 base from J, the gap between germline ends came to 11 bases. The CDR3 nucleotides are TGTGCCAGCAGCTTAGTCGGATCGGGGAGCAATCAGCCCCAGCATTTT. Translated: CASSLVGSGSNQPQHF.

This chain connects TRBV9 to TRBJ2-2; tentatively, D is TRBD2 (6 bases). The CDR3 length is 15 residues. The V gene's germline CDR1 is SGDLS and CDR2 YYNGEE. Trimming took off 2 bases at V and 0 bases at J, with 8 bases between the two ends. In DNA, the CDR3 is TGTGCCAGCAGCGTTGGCGGGACGAACACCGGGGAGCTGTTTTTT. It specifies CASSVGGTNTGELFF.

This clonotype was found a few times. The rearrangement joins TRBV7-2 to TRBJ2-2; 7 bases line up with TRBD2. This CDR3 has 17 residues. After removal of 4 bases from V and 1 base from J, the junction contained 9 bases not matched to a gene. Germline CDR1 reads SGHTA; CDR2 reads FQGNSA. CDR3 sequence reads: CASSSPSASGNTGELFF. In DNA, the CDR3 is TGTGCCAGCAGCTCCCCCTCGGCTAGCGGGAACACCGGGGAGCTGTTTTTT. The variable domain in full, completed from reference TRBV7-2 and TRBJ2-2, reads GAGVSQSPSNKVTEKGKDVELRCDPISGHTALYWYRQSLGQGLEFLIYFQGNSAPDKSGLPSDRFSAERTGGSVSTLTIQRTQQEDSAVYLCASSSPSASGNTGELFFGEGSRLTVL.

The V and J genes are TRBV4-2 and TRBJ2-7; 8 bases map to TRBD2. After removal of 2 bases from V and 2 bases from J, the junction contained 8 bases not matched to a gene. The CDR3 contains 16 residues. CDR1 is LGHNA, CDR2 YNFKEQ, per germline. The CDR3 reads CASSQSLSGGTYEQYF. The DNA for the CDR3 is TGTGCCAGCAGCCAATCCCTCAGCGGGGGAACCTACGAGCAGTACTTC.